This is a list of T cell receptor beta chains from one sample in a study of blood T cell repertoires in COVID-19. The protocol was immunoSEQ multiplex PCR, while the TCRdb copy is restricted to in-frame clones and leaves out a portion. In the table there are over 200,000 clones, around 82% of which are singletons. Sequenced material: peripheral blood. These receptors were collected from a man at least 80 years old with acute or convalescent COVID-19. Each CDR3 is given with its conserved first and last residue. The D gene is left open where the match is weak. Clone size, where shown, is once, few, many, or a class for clones that have expanded.

clone size	V gene	J gene	D gene	CDR3 DNA	CDR3 protein
few	TRBV2	TRBJ1-1	TRBD1	TGTGCCAGCAGTTTCACAGGGGGCGTTGAAGCTTTCTTT	CASSFTGGVEAFF
.	TRBV7-6	TRBJ1-1	.	TGTGCCAGCAGCTTTCGGCAGGGGAACACTGAAGCTTTCTTT	CASSFRQGNTEAFF
once	TRBV19	TRBJ1-5	.	TGTGCCAGTAGACAACAGGGCCAGCCCCAGCATTTT	CASRQQGQPQHF
.	TRBV28	TRBJ2-5	TRBD2	TGTGCCAGCCTGGGCTGGGGGGGACAGACCCAGTACTTC	CASLGWGGQTQYF
.	TRBV6-2/TRBV6-3	TRBJ2-7	.	TGTGCCAGCAGTTCGATCGGTTACGAGCAGTACTTC	CASSSIGYEQYF
.	TRBV4-1	TRBJ2-3	TRBD2	TGCGCCAGCAGCCAAGGGCTTAGCGGGGGTTGGAGCACAGATACGCAGTATTTT	CASSQGLSGGWSTDTQYF
.	TRBV4-2	TRBJ2-7	TRBD2	TGTGCCAGCAGCCTCGAGACTAGCGGCGAGCAGTACTTC	CASSLETSGEQYF
.	TRBV5-4	TRBJ2-6	.	TGTGCCAGCAAAAGCGCGGGAAGCACTGGGGCCAACGTCCTGACTTTC	CASKSAGSTGANVLTF
.	TRBV5-1	TRBJ2-2	TRBD2	TGCGCCAGCAGCCCCCGGGACTACCGCACCGGGGAGCTGTTTTTT	CASSPRDYRTGELFF
.	TRBV7-6	TRBJ2-7	TRBD1	TGTGCCAGCAGTCAAACGACAGGGCCCTACGAGCAGTACTTC	CASSQTTGPYEQYF
.	TRBV7-9	TRBJ1-1	.	TGTGCCAGCAGCGCTAGTTCGGGGTATGGCACTGAAGCTTTCTTT	CASSASSGYGTEAFF
.	TRBV28	TRBJ2-5	TRBD2	TGTGCGACTAGCGGGAGTCGAGAGACCCAGTACTTC	CATSGSRETQYF
.	TRBV28	TRBJ2-7	.	TGTGCCTGCAGCTCATTTGGCAGGGTGGGGGGTAGACGGGGTCCAGCCTACGAGCAGTACTTC	CACSSFGRVGGRRGPAYEQYF
.	TRBV29-1	TRBJ1-2	.	TGCAGCGCCAGCGCGGGCAGCACTGCTAACTATGGCTACACCTTC	CSASAGSTANYGYTF
once	TRBV4-2	TRBJ1-5	.	TGTGCCAGCAGCCAAGGTAGCGCAGCAAGCAATCAGCCCCAGCATTTT	CASSQGSAASNQPQHF
few	TRBV7-2	TRBJ2-5	.	TGTGCCAGCAGTCTAGCCCCGCGGCGGGAGTACTTC	CASSLAPRREYF
once	TRBV7-2	TRBJ1-5	TRBD1	TGTGCCAGCAGCTTAGAGGGGACAGCTTATAGCAATCAGCCCCAGCATTTT	CASSLEGTAYSNQPQHF
.	TRBV24-1	TRBJ2-1	TRBD2	TGTGCCACCGGGTCTGGACTAGCGGGATTTCCTTACAATGAGCAGTTCTTC	CATGSGLAGFPYNEQFF
.	TRBV6-5	TRBJ1-4	.	TGTGCCAGCAGTCCCGGCGGATTCAGTAATGAAAAACTGTTTTTT	CASSPGGFSNEKLFF
.	TRBV5-5	TRBJ2-7	TRBD2	TGTGCCAGCAGCGAACTAGCGGACCCGCGCGAGCAGTACTTC	CASSELADPREQYF
.	TRBV5-1	TRBJ2-5	.	TGCGCCAGCAGCTTGCAGATTCAAGAGACCCAGTACTTC	CASSLQIQETQYF
.	TRBV7-3	TRBJ2-5	.	TGTGCCAGCAGCCCGAACTCGAGGGAGACCCAGTACTTC	CASSPNSRETQYF
.	TRBV5-1	TRBJ2-7	.	TGCGCCAGCAGCTTGGCCGAGACTCGTGTAAACGAGCAGTACTTC	CASSLAETRVNEQYF
.	TRBV4-2	TRBJ2-3	TRBD2	TGTGCCAGCAGCCCGCGTAGCCCTAGCGGGGGGGTGGATACGCAGTATTTT	CASSPRSPSGGVDTQYF
.	TRBV5-4	TRBJ2-1	.	TGTGCCAGCAGCTTGGCCTTGGAGGCTCGCTACAATGAGCAGTTCTTC	CASSLALEARYNEQFF
.	TRBV19	TRBJ2-5	.	TGTGCCAGTAGTATAGTTGGGAACCGGGACTCGAAGACCCAGTACTTC	CASSIVGNRDSKTQYF
once	TRBV6-5	TRBJ1-2	TRBD1	TGTGCCAGCAGTTACAGGGACAGGGGGTCCTATGGCTACACCTTC	CASSYRDRGSYGYTF
.	TRBV10-3	TRBJ1-2	.	TGTGCCATCAGTGAGTCGGGAGATTATGGCTACACCTTC	CAISESGDYGYTF
.	TRBV7-8	TRBJ2-2	TRBD1	TGTGGGGGACAGGGAGGAACCGGGGAGCTGTTTTTT	CGGQGGTGELFF
once	TRBV3-1/TRBV3-2	TRBJ1-5	TRBD1	TGTGCCAGCAGCCGTGGACAGGACTGGCAGCCCCAGCATTTT	CASSRGQDWQPQHF
.	TRBV7-9	TRBJ1-1	.	TGTGCCAGCAGCTGGGTCGGGGGTGAGAACACTGAAGCTTTCTTT	CASSWVGGENTEAFF
.	TRBV6-1	TRBJ1-6	.	TGTGCCAGCAGTGAGGGGCGATCACCCCTCCACTTT	CASSEGRSPLHF
few	TRBV25-1	TRBJ2-5	.	TGTGCCAGCAGTGAATTTTACAGAAGAGAGACCCAGTACTTC	CASSEFYRRETQYF
few	TRBV11-2	TRBJ2-1	TRBD1	TGTGCCAGCAGCTTAGTGGCAGGGGGTTATGCCAGGCAGTTCTTC	CASSLVAGGYARQFF
.	TRBV5-6	TRBJ2-4	TRBD1	TGTGCCAGCAGCCCCTTCAGGGGGCCCGGCATTCAGTACTTC	CASSPFRGPGIQYF
.	TRBV2	TRBJ1-1	.	TGTGCCAGGATGAAGAGTCCCAACCAGAACACTGAAGCTTTCTTT	CARMKSPNQNTEAFF
.	TRBV19	TRBJ1-5	.	TGTGCCAGTAGTATCGGGAGGTTGGATTCTCAGCCCCAGCATTTT	CASSIGRLDSQPQHF
.	TRBV6-5	TRBJ2-1	.	TGTGCCAGCAGTCGACTAGGTTCCTACAATGAGCAGTTCTTC	CASSRLGSYNEQFF
.	TRBV6-1	TRBJ2-4	.	TGTGCCAGCAGTGAATTCTCAGGGGACATTCAGTACTTC	CASSEFSGDIQYF
many	TRBV11-2	TRBJ2-7	.	TGTGCCAGCAGCTTATCCCCGGCAGGGAACTACGAGCAGTACTTC	CASSLSPAGNYEQYF
.	TRBV5-1	TRBJ2-7	.	TGCGCCAGCAGCTTGGGACAGTACGAGCAGTACTTC	CASSLGQYEQYF
.	TRBV4-1	TRBJ1-5	TRBD1	TGCGCCAGCAGCCAAGACCCGACAGGGGGCGTCTTTAGTGGCAATCAGCCCCAGCATTTT	CASSQDPTGGVFSGNQPQHF
.	TRBV5-1	TRBJ2-3	TRBD2	TGCGCCAGCAGCATGGGACTAGTCATAGATACGCAGTATTTT	CASSMGLVIDTQYF
few	TRBV19	TRBJ2-7	TRBD1	TGTGCCAGTAGTATGGGACAGGGAGGGTCCTACGAGCAGTACTTC	CASSMGQGGSYEQYF
.	TRBV3-1/TRBV3-2	TRBJ2-7	.	TGTGCCAGCAGCGAAGGGCCCACCTACGAGCAGTACTTC	CASSEGPTYEQYF
.	TRBV3-1/TRBV3-2	TRBJ2-3	.	TGTGCCAGCAGCCAAGATGCGGCGGGACAGCGTCTACAAGATACGCAGTATTTT	CASSQDAAGQRLQDTQYF
.	TRBV3-1/TRBV3-2	TRBJ1-6	TRBD1	TGTGCCAGCAGCCAAGAGGGACAGTTAAATAATTCACCCCTCCACTTT	CASSQEGQLNNSPLHF
once	TRBV3-1/TRBV3-2	TRBJ1-6	.	TGTGCCAGCAGCCAAGCCCCAGAAAATTCACCCCTCCACTTT	CASSQAPENSPLHF
few	TRBV5-1	TRBJ2-7	TRBD2	TGCGCCAGCAGTCCTCGGACTAGCGGGAGTTCCTACGAGCAGTACTTC	CASSPRTSGSSYEQYF
.	TRBV3-1/TRBV3-2	TRBJ2-3	.	TGTGCCAGCACATTAGGTAGGGGTACGCAGTATTTT	CASTLGRGTQYF
.	TRBV28	TRBJ1-5	.	TGTGCCAGCAGTTTCCCCGACATCGCAGGCAATCAGCCCCAGCATTTT	CASSFPDIAGNQPQHF
.	TRBV27	TRBJ1-2	TRBD1	TGTGCCAGCAGTCGACAGGGAAGAGACTATGGCTACACCTTC	CASSRQGRDYGYTF
.	TRBV7-2	TRBJ1-1	TRBD1	TGTGCCAGCAGCTTAAGGGGTGGACAGGGGTCTGAAGCTTTCTTT	CASSLRGGQGSEAFF
.	TRBV5-1	TRBJ2-1	TRBD2	TGCGCCAGCAGCTTGGTCGCGGGAGGGCATAATGAGCAGTTCTTC	CASSLVAGGHNEQFF
.	TRBV28	TRBJ2-7	.	TGTGCCAGCAGTTTCGATCTAAGACAGACGACTTACGAGCAGTACTTC	CASSFDLRQTTYEQYF